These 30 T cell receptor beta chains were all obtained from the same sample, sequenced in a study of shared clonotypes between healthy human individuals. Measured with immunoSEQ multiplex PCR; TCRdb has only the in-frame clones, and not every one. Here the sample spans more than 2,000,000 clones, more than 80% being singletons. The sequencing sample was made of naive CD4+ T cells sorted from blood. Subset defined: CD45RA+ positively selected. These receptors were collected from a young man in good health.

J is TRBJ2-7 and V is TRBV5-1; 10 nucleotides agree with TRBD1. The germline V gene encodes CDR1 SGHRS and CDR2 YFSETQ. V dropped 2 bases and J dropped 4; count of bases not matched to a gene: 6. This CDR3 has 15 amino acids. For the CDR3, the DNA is TGCGCCAGCAGCTTCTCGACAGGGGGCGAGTACGAGCAGTACTTC. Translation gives CASSFSTGGEYEQYF.

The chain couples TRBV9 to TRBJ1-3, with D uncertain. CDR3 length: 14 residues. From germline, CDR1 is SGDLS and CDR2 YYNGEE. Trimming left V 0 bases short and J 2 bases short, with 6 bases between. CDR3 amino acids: CASSVELAGNTIYF. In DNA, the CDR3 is TGTGCCAGCAGCGTAGAGTTAGCTGGAAACACCATATATTTT. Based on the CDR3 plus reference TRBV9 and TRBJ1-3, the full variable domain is DSGVTQTPKHLITATGQRVTLRCSPRSGDLSVYWYQQSLDQGLQFLIQYYNGEERAKGNILERFSAQQFPDLHSELNLSSLELGDSALYFCASSVELAGNTIYFGEGSWLTVV.

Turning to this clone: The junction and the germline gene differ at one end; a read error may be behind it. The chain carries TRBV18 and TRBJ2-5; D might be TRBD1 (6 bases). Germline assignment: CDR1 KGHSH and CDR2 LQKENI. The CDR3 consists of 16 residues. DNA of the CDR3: TGTGCCAGCTCAGCACCCGGGCAGGGGCGGCGAGAGACCCAGTACTTC. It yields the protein CASSAPGQGRRETQYF.

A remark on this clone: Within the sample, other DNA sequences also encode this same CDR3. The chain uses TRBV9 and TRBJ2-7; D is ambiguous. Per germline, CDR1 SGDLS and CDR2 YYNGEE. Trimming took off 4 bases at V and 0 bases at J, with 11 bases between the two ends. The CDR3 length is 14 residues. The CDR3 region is CASSTGQSSYEQYF. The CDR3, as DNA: TGTGCCAGCAGCACTGGGCAATCCTCCTACGAGCAGTACTTC.

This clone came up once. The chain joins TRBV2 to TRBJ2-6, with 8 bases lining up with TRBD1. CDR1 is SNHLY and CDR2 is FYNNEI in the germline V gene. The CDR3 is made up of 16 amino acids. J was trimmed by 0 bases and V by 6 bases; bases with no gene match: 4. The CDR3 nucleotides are TGTGCCAGCAGGACAGGGGCTGGCTCTGGGGCCAACGTCCTGACTTTC. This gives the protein CASRTGAGSGANVLTF.

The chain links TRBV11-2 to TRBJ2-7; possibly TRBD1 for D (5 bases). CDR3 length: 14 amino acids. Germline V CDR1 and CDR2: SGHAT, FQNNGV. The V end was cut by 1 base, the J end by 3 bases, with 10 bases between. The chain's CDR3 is CASSLGVQVYEQYF. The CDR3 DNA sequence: TGTGCCAGCAGCTTAGGTGTACAGGTCTACGAGCAGTACTTC.

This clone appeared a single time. CDR3 nucleotide sequence: TGTGCCAGCAGTAAGGGACAGGGCCCGAGCTCCTACGAGCAGTACTTC. Protein: CASSKGQGPSSYEQYF. V is TRBV2 and J is TRBJ2-7, with 9 bases identical to TRBD1. With 5 bases clipped from V and 0 bases from J, the junction kept 8 bases outside the gene matches. CDR1 and CDR2 from the germline V gene are SNHLY and FYNNEI. This CDR3 contains 16 residues. The variable domain in full, completed from reference TRBV2 and TRBJ2-7, reads EPEVTQTPSHQVTQMGQEVILRCVPISNHLYFYWYRQILGQKVEFLVSFYNNEISEKSEIFDDQFSVERPDGSNFTLKIRSTKLEDSAMYFCASSKGQGPSSYEQYFGPGTRLTVT.

DNA of the CDR3: TGTGCCAGCGATCTGACGGCTTTGAACACTGAAGCTTTCTTT. It codes for CASDLTALNTEAFF. The rearrangement links TRBV2 to TRBJ1-1; D not resolved. V lost 8 bases and J lost 0, with 13 bases in between. Germline CDR1 reads SNHLY; CDR2 reads FYNNEI. The CDR3 sequence is 14 residues long.

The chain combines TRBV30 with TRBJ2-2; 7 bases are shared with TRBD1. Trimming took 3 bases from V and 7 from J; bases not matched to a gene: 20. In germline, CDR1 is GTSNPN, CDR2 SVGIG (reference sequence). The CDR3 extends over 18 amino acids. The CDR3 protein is CAWRVKIGQDLFDGELFF. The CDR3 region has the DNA TGTGCCTGGAGGGTTAAGATTGGACAGGATTTATTTGACGGGGAGCTGTTTTTT. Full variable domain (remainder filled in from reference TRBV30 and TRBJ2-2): SQTIHQWPATLVQPVGSPLSLECTVEGTSNPNLYWYRQAAGRGLQLLFYSVGIGQISSEVPQNLSASRPQDRQFILSSKKLLLSDSGFYLCAWRVKIGQDLFDGELFFGEGSRLTVL.

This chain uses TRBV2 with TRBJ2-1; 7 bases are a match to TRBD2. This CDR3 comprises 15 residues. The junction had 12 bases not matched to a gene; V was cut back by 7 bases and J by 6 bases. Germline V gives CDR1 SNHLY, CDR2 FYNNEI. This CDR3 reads CASTASGKVGNEQFF. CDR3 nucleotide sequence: TGTGCCAGCACGGCGAGCGGGAAGGTAGGCAATGAGCAGTTCTTC.

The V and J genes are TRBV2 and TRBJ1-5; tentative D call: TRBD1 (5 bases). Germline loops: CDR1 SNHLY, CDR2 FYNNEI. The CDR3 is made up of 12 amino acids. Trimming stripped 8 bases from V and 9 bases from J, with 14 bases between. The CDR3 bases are TGTGCCAGCGACGCGGGGGGATGGCCCCAGCATTTT. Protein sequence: CASDAGGWPQHF.

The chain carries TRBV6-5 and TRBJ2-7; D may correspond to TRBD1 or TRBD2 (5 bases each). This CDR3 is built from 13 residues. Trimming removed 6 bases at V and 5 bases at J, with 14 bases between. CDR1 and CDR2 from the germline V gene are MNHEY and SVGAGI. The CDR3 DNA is TGTGCCAGCAGGTCGAGGGGTATACACGAGCAGTACTTC. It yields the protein CASRSRGIHEQYF.

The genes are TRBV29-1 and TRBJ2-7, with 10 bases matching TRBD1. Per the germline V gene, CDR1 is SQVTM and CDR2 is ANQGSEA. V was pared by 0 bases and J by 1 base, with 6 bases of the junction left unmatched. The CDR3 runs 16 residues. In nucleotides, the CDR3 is TGCAGCGTTGAAGATAAAGGGGACAGGGGATCCTACGAGCAGTACTTC. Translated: CSVEDKGDRGSYEQYF.

This CDR3 reads CAWSLGWSTDTQYF. CDR3 sequence (DNA): TGTGCCTGGAGTTTAGGGTGGAGCACAGATACGCAGTATTTT. The chain links TRBV30 to TRBJ2-3; D not certain. The CDR3 length is 14 residues. The V and J ends lost 2 bases and 0 bases respectively, with 9 bases between them. The germline V gene encodes CDR1 GTSNPN and CDR2 SVGIG (reference sequence).

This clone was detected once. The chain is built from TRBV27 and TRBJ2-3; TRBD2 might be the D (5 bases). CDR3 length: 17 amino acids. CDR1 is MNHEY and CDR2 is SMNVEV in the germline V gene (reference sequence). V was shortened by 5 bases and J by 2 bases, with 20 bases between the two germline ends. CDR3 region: CASSRHPGLRDTDTQYF. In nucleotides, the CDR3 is TGTGCCAGCAGTCGACACCCCGGACTGCGAGACACAGATACGCAGTATTTT.

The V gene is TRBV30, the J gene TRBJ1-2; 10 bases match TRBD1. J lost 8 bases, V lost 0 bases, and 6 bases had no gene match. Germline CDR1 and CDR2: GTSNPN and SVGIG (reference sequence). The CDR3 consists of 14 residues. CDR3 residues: CAWSVHGTGVGYTF. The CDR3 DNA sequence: TGTGCCTGGAGTGTACACGGGACAGGGGTCGGCTACACCTTC.

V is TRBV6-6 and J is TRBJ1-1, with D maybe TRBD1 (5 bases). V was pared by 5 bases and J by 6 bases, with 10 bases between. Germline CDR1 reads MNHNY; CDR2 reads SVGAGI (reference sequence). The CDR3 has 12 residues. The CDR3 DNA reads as TGTGCCAGCAGTCTAGGGACGCCTGAAGCTTTCTTT. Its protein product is CASSLGTPEAFF.

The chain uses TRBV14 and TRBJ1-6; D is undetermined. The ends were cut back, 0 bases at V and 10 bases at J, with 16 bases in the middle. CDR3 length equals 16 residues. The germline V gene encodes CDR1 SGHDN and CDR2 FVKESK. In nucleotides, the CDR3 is TGTGCCAGCAGCCAAGACGTTGGAGGGAAGCGGTCACCCCTCCACTTT. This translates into CASSQDVGGKRSPLHF. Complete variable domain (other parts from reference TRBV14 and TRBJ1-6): EAGVTQFPSHSVIEKGQTVTLRCDPISGHDNLYWYRRVMGKEIKFLLHFVKESKQDESGMPNNRFLAERTGGTYSTLKVQPAELEDSGVYFCASSQDVGGKRSPLHFGNGTRLTVT.

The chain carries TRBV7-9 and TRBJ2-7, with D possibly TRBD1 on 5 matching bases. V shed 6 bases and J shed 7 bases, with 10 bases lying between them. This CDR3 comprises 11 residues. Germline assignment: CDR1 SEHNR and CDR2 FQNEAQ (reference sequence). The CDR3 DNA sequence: TGTGCCAGCAGGATATCAGGGGAGCAGTACTTC. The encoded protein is CASRISGEQYF.

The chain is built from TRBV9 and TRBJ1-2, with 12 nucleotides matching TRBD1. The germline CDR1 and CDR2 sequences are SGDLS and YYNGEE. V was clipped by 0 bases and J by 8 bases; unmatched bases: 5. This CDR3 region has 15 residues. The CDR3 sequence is CASSVVTGTGGGYTF. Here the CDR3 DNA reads TGTGCCAGCAGCGTAGTCACCGGGACAGGGGGCGGCTACACCTTC. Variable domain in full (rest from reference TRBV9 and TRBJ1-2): DSGVTQTPKHLITATGQRVTLRCSPRSGDLSVYWYQQSLDQGLQFLIQYYNGEERAKGNILERFSAQQFPDLHSELNLSSLELGDSALYFCASSVVTGTGGGYTFGSGTRLTVV.

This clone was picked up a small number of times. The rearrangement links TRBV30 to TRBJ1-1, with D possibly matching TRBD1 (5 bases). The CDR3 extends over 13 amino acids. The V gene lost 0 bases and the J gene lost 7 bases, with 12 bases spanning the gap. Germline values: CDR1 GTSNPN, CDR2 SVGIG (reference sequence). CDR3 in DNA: TGTGCCTGGAGTGTACTTGGTGACAGTGAAGCTTTCTTT. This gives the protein CAWSVLGDSEAFF. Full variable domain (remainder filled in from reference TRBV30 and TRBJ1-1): SQTIHQWPATLVQPVGSPLSLECTVEGTSNPNLYWYRQAAGRGLQLLFYSVGIGQISSEVPQNLSASRPQDRQFILSSKKLLLSDSGFYLCAWSVLGDSEAFFGQGTRLTVV.

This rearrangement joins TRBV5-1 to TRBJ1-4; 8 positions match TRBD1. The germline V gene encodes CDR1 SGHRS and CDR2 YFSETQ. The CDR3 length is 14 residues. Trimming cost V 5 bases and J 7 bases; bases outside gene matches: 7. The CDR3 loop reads CASRSGTGLEKLFF. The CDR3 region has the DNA TGCGCCAGCAGATCCGGGACAGGCCTTGAAAAACTGTTTTTT.

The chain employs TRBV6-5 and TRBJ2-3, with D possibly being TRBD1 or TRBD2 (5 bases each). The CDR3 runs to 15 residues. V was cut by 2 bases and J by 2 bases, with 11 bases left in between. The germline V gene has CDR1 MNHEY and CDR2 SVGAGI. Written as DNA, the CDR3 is TGTGCCAGCAGTTACCAGGGACCCGTCACAGATACGCAGTATTTT. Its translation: CASSYQGPVTDTQYF.

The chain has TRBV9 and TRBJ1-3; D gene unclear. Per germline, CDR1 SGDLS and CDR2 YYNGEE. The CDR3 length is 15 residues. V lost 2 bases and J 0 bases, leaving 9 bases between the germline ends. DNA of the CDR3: TGTGCCAGCAGCGTGGGCATAGACTCTGGAAACACCATATATTTT. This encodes CASSVGIDSGNTIYF.

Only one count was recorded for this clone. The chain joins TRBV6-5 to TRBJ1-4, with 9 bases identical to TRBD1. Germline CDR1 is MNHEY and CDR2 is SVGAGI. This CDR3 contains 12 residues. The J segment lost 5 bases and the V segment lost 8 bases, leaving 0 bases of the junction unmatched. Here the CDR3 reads CASGTGNEKLFF. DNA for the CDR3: TGTGCCAGCGGGACAGGGAATGAAAAACTGTTTTTT.

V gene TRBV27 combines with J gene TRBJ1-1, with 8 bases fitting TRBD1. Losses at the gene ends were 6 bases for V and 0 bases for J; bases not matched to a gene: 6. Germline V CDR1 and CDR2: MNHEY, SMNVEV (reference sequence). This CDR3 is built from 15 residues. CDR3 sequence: CASSKYRGMNTEAFF. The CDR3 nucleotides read TGTGCCAGCAGCAAGTACAGGGGGATGAACACTGAAGCTTTCTTT.

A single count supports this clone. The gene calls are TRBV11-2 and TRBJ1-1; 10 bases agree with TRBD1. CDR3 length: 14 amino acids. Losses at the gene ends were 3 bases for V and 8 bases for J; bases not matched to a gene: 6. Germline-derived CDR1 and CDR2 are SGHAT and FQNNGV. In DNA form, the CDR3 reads TGTGCCAGCAGCTTTGGTCCGGGACAGGGGGAAGCTTTCTTT. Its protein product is CASSFGPGQGEAFF. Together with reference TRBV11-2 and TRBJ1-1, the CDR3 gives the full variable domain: EAGVAQSPRYKIIEKRQSVAFWCNPISGHATLYWYQQILGQGPKLLIQFQNNGVVDDSQLPKDRFSAERLKGVDSTLKIQPAKLEDSAVYLCASSFGPGQGEAFFGQGTRLTVV.

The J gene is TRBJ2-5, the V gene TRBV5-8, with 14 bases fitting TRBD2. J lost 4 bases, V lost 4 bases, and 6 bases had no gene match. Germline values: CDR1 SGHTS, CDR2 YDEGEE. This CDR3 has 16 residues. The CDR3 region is CASSPGLAGVGETQYF. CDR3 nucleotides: TGTGCCAGCAGCCCGGGACTAGCGGGAGTGGGAGAGACCCAGTACTTC.

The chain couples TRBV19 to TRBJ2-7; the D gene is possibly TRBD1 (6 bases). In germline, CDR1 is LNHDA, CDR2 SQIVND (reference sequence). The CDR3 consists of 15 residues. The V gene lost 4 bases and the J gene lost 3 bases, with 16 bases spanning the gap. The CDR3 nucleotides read TGTGCCAGTAGTACATCAACCGGGACAATCTACGAGCAGTACTTC. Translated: CASSTSTGTIYEQYF.

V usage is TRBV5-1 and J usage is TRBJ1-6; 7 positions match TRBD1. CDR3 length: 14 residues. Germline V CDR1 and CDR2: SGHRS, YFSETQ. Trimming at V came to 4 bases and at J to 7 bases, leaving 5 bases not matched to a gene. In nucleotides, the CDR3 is TGCGCCAGCAGCGTCGACAGGGCCAATTCACCCCTCCACTTT. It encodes CASSVDRANSPLHF. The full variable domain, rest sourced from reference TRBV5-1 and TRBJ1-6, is KAGVTQTPRYLIKTRGQQVTLSCSPISGHRSVSWYQQTPGQGLQFLFEYFSETQRNKGNFPGRFSGRQFSNSRSEMNVSTLELGDSALYLCASSVDRANSPLHFGNGTRLTVT.